Presented here are 21 T cell receptor beta chains from one specimen sequenced in a study of cytomegalovirus exposure and HLA in healthy donors. Both 60 Vbeta primers and 13 Jbeta primers went into the PCR. Assay used: immunoSEQ multiplex PCR; TCRdb lists only in-frame clones, some missing. Altogether more than 95,000 clones are present, 83% being singletons, with the ten largest covering 3.6%. Material for sequencing was PBMCs. The receptors come from a woman between 35 and 50 years old in good health and CMV-seropositive.

This rearrangement joins TRBV23-1 to TRBJ2-2, with D maybe TRBD1 (6 bases). TRBV23-1 is given ORF status, its function remaining uncertain. V lost 9 bases and J 4 bases, leaving 12 bases between the germline ends. The CDR3 has 13 residues. The CDR3 DNA sequence: TGCGCCAGTCCACAGGGAAGCACCGGGGAGCTGTTTTTT. Translating gives CASPQGSTGELFF.

The chain combines TRBV7-2 with TRBJ2-5; 9 positions match TRBD1. The V and J ends lost 5 bases and 3 bases, in that order; junction bases with no gene match: 4. The CDR3 runs 14 residues. Germline CDR1 SGHTA, CDR2 FQGNSA. Here the CDR3 reads CASSPGQGKETQYF. Here the CDR3 DNA reads TGTGCCAGCAGCCCGGGACAGGGAAAAGAGACCCAGTACTTC.

The chain joins TRBV21-1 to TRBJ2-1; the D call of TRBD1 is as the table states it, not checked on the DNA. TRBV21-1 has pseudogene status. CDR3 length: 16 amino acids. In DNA form, the CDR3 reads TGTGCCAGCAGCAAGAGTGGACAGGGGGCCTACAATGAGCAGTTCTTC. Translating gives CASSKSGQGAYNEQFF.

The V call is TRBV25-1, the J call TRBJ2-7; D may be TRBD1 (6 bases). Germline CDR1 reads MGHDK; CDR2 reads SYGVNS. The CDR3 covers 16 residues. With 3 bases removed from V and 0 bases from J, the gap between germline ends came to 15 bases. This chain's CDR3 is CASSDVDRTSSYEQYF. The CDR3 coding sequence is TGTGCCAGCAGTGATGTAGACAGGACAAGCTCCTACGAGCAGTACTTC.

V usage is TRBV5-6 and J usage is TRBJ2-7, with D possibly matching TRBD2 (6 bases). The germline V gene encodes CDR1 SGHDT and CDR2 YYEEEE. The V end lost 1 base, the J end lost 6 bases, and 11 bases lay between the germline ends. The CDR3 consists of 13 residues. CDR3 DNA sequence: TGTGCCAGCAGCTTGCTTGCCGGGGGCGAGCAGTACTTC. Protein product: CASSLLAGGEQYF. Variable domain in full (rest from reference TRBV5-6 and TRBJ2-7): DAGVTQSPTHLIKTRGQQVTLRCSPKSGHDTVSWYQQALGQGPQFIFQYYEEEERQRGNFPDRFSGHQFPNYSSELNVNALLLGDSALYLCASSLLAGGEQYFGPGTRLTVT.

The chain employs TRBV19 and TRBJ1-1; TRBD1 agrees at 7 bases. The germline V gene encodes CDR1 LNHDA and CDR2 SQIVND (reference sequence). The length of the CDR3 is 14 residues. Losses at the gene ends were 6 bases for V and 2 bases for J; bases not matched to a gene: 6. The CDR3 DNA reads TGTGCCAGTAGGACGGGACAGTTTAACACTGAAGCTTTCTTT. It encodes CASRTGQFNTEAFF.

V is TRBV19 and J is TRBJ2-7; D gene unclear. Per germline, CDR1 LNHDA and CDR2 SQIVND (reference sequence). V was shortened by 0 bases and J by 5 bases, with 11 bases between the two germline ends. The CDR3 extends over 14 amino acids. The CDR3 protein is CASSIEIRSHEQYF. CDR3 DNA: TGTGCCAGTAGTATAGAGATCAGATCCCACGAGCAGTACTTC.

This chain links TRBV28 with TRBJ2-7; the D gene is possibly TRBD1 (6 bases). The germline V gene encodes CDR1 MDHEN and CDR2 SYDVKM. The germline V and J ends were trimmed by 1 base and 3 bases, with 10 bases remaining between them. The CDR3 totals 14 residues. CDR3 sequence: CASSLYGDNYEQYF. The CDR3 DNA is TGTGCCAGCAGTTTATATGGGGACAACTACGAGCAGTACTTC.

This sequence joins TRBV7-2 and TRBJ1-2; D perhaps matches TRBD1 (6 bases). V shed 2 bases and J shed 7 bases, with 11 bases lying between them. The CDR3 loop spans 13 amino acids. Per the germline V gene, CDR1 is SGHTA and CDR2 is FQGNSA. The CDR3 DNA reads TGTGCCAGCAGCTTAACACAGGGAGTTGGCTACACCTTC. Its translation is CASSLTQGVGYTF.

The table lists this clone with a count of one. The V call is TRBV18, the J call TRBJ2-4; 9 positions match TRBD1. This CDR3 contains 16 residues. The trim removed 5 bases at V and 1 base at J, leaving 6 bases unmatched. CDR1 is KGHSH and CDR2 is LQKENI in the germline V gene. This CDR3 is CASSADRGWAKNIQYF. For the CDR3, the DNA is TGTGCCAGCTCAGCGGACAGGGGATGGGCCAAAAACATTCAGTACTTC.

CDR3 coding DNA: TGTGCCAGTCGCGACACTAGCGGCCTGGGAGAGCAGTTCTTC. Protein: CASRDTSGLGEQFF. The chain couples TRBV19 to TRBJ2-1; TRBD2 matches at 8 bases. Germline V gives CDR1 LNHDA, CDR2 SQIVND (reference sequence). The junction had 13 bases not matched to a gene; V was cut back by 8 bases and J by 10 bases. This CDR3 has 14 residues.

This chain joins TRBV6-4 and TRBJ2-3; 9 bases align to TRBD1. V shed 3 bases, J shed 4 bases, and the junction held 2 bases outside the gene matches. CDR3 size: 14 residues. CDR1 is MRHNA and CDR2 is SNTAGT in the germline V gene. CDR3 residues: CASSEGQGSDTQYF. The CDR3, as DNA: TGTGCCAGCAGTGAGGGACAGGGCTCAGATACGCAGTATTTT.

The chain combines TRBV6-6 with TRBJ2-1, with TRBD2 matching over 7 bases. V was clipped by 4 bases and J by 6 bases; unmatched bases: 9. This CDR3 has 15 residues. The germline V gene encodes CDR1 MNHNY and CDR2 SVGAGI (reference sequence). The CDR3 region is CASSSRGDYSNEQFF. Written as DNA, the CDR3 is TGTGCCAGCAGTTCCCGGGGGGACTATTCCAATGAGCAGTTCTTC.

The rearrangement uses TRBV4-3 and TRBJ2-7; D perhaps matches TRBD1 (5 bases). V lost 4 bases to trimming and J lost 2 bases, with 9 bases between them. The CDR3 length is 13 residues. Looked up from germline, CDR1 is LGHNA and CDR2 is YSLEER. The CDR3 loop is CASSPDITYEQYF. CDR3 nucleotide sequence: TGCGCCAGCAGCCCGGACATAACCTACGAGCAGTACTTC.

This clone appeared once. The chain employs TRBV6-6 and TRBJ1-3; TRBD1 aligns across 8 bases. This CDR3 spans 14 amino acids. From germline, CDR1 is MNHNY and CDR2 SVGAGI (reference sequence). J lost 0 bases, V lost 8 bases, and 3 bases had no gene match. The CDR3 loop is CASADRASGNTIYF. For the CDR3, the DNA is TGTGCCAGCGCGGACAGGGCCTCTGGAAACACCATATATTTT.

The chain is built from TRBV11-2 and TRBJ1-1; 7 bases map to TRBD1. The CDR3 has 14 amino acids. From germline, CDR1 is SGHAT and CDR2 FQNNGV. V gave up 4 bases and J gave up 4 bases; unmatched junction bases: 6. The CDR3, as DNA: TGTGCCAGCAGCTCGACAGGGAGGAGCACTGAAGCTTTCTTT. It is translated as CASSSTGRSTEAFF.

This chain connects TRBV27 to TRBJ2-7; 8 bases fit TRBD2. From germline, CDR1 is MNHEY and CDR2 SMNVEV (reference sequence). V trimming: 5 bases; J trimming: 3 bases; junction bases outside the gene matches: 3. The CDR3 sequence is 13 residues long. The CDR3 reads CASSSAGGYEQYF. CDR3 DNA: TGTGCCAGCAGTAGTGCGGGAGGCTACGAGCAGTACTTC.

This clone was seen only once. The rearrangement uses TRBV11-2 and TRBJ2-7; 7 positions agree with TRBD2. The CDR3 runs 15 residues. The germline gives CDR1 SGHAT, CDR2 FQNNGV. The V gene end was trimmed by 2 bases and the J gene end by 3 bases; junction bases not matched to a gene: 7. For the CDR3, the DNA is TGTGCCAGCAGCTTACGCTTAGCGGGTTTCTACGAGCAGTACTTC. This gives the protein CASSLRLAGFYEQYF.

This clone was seen just once. The chain joins TRBV5-1 to TRBJ2-2, with 12 bases that match TRBD1. Unmatched junction bases numbered 5, after V lost 4 bases and J lost 4 bases. The length of the CDR3 is 16 residues. Germline CDR1 SGHRS, CDR2 YFSETQ. CDR3 sequence reads: CASSDRDRGLTGELFF. CDR3 bases: TGCGCCAGCAGCGACCGGGACAGGGGGCTCACCGGGGAGCTGTTTTTT.

This clone was detected only once. The V gene is TRBV28, the J gene TRBJ2-4; 7 nucleotides agree with TRBD1. The V gene's germline CDR1 is MDHEN and CDR2 SYDVKM. The CDR3 is 18 residues long. The ends lost 5 bases at V and 0 bases at J; junction bases unmatched: 13. The CDR3 protein is CASSGPGTVHGAKNIQYF. CDR3 in DNA: TGTGCCAGCAGTGGTCCCGGGACAGTACACGGAGCCAAAAACATTCAGTACTTC.

The chain uses TRBV5-6 and TRBJ2-2; 11 positions agree with TRBD2. Trimming removed 4 bases from V and 7 bases from J; junction bases left unmatched: 3. This CDR3 region has 14 residues. CDR1 and CDR2 (germline): SGHDT, YYEEEE. CDR3 bases: TGTGCCAGCAGCCGTAGCGGGAGGGACGGGGAGCTGTTTTTT. Protein product: CASSRSGRDGELFF.